This T cell receptor (beta chain) was sequenced for a study of T-cell reconstitution after alpha-beta-depleted transplantation in children. Germline values: CDR1 DFQATT, CDR2 SNEGSKA (reference sequence). Trimming cost V 7 bases and J 4 bases; bases outside gene matches: 7. The CDR3 runs to 13 residues. Preparation of the TCRbeta library involved a method that used unique molecular identifiers. TCRdb reprocessed the PCR reads with MiXCR, giving one entry per CDR3 protein. The sample lists 250,000 to 400,000 distinct CDR3 sequences, 23% occurring once. The clonotype comes from a male patient aged 5 to 17 who had a stem cell transplant for acute lymphoblastic leukemia, so the T cells may come from the graft donor. Source: PBMCs, mostly from graft donor cells, taken 180 days after TCRalphabeta/CD19-depleted stem cell transplant. The chain joins TRBV20-1 to TRBJ2-7; 10 nucleotides align to TRBD2. DNA for the CDR3: TGCAGTGTCGCAGCGGGAGGGCGGTACGAGCAGTACTTC. This codes for CSVAAGGRYEQYF.